Listed below are T cell receptor beta chains from one sample, sequenced in a study of T cell responses to AZD1222 COVID-19 vaccine. The assay was immunoSEQ multiplex PCR, and TCRdb's table has in-frame clones only and misses some. Of around 70,000 clones in the sample, 80% to 85% were seen once. The source was peripheral blood, collected on day 0 of AZD1222 vaccination. Receptors were obtained from an adult in good health. Both conserved end residues are part of each CDR3. A D gene is named only where the DNA matches it firmly. The listing skips clone size in some rows; elsewhere it reads once, few, many or a size class.

D gene | J gene | V gene | clone size | CDR3 protein | CDR3 DNA
. | TRBJ1-1 | TRBV30 | . | CAWSYVRLKLEENTEAFF | TGTGCCTGGAGTTACGTGAGGCTTAAGTTAGAGGAAAACACTGAAGCTTTCTTT
TRBD1 | TRBJ2-4 | TRBV2 | . | CASSGGTGPGLAKNIQYF | TGTGCCAGCAGTGGAGGGACAGGACCCGGTTTAGCCAAAAACATTCAGTACTTC
. | TRBJ1-6 | TRBV9 | few | CASSVSRSDSPLHF | TGTGCCAGCAGCGTTAGTAGATCGGATTCACCCCTCCACTTT
. | TRBJ1-6 | TRBV5-1 | once | CASRDTQNSPLHF | TGCGCCAGCAGGGACACTCAGAATTCACCCCTCCACTTT
. | TRBJ1-3 | TRBV5-6 | few | CASSFTGNTIYF | TGTGCCAGCAGCTTTACAGGGAACACCATATATTTT
. | TRBJ2-1 | TRBV29-1 | . | CSVDQGTYYNEQFF | TGCAGCGTTGACCAAGGGACATACTACAATGAGCAGTTCTTC
. | TRBJ1-4 | TRBV18 | once | CASSPRLDGEKLFF | TGTGCCAGCTCACCAAGACTGGATGGCGAAAAACTGTTTTTT
TRBD1 | TRBJ2-3 | TRBV10-3 | . | CAISEASAGGRDTQYF | TGTGCCATCAGTGAGGCGTCGGCAGGGGGTCGGGATACGCAGTATTTT
. | TRBJ2-3 | TRBV10-2 | few | CASSDRRRSTDTQYF | TGCGCCAGCAGTGATCGCCGGCGAAGCACAGATACGCAGTATTTT
. | TRBJ2-7 | TRBV7-8 | few | CASSSSVQNSYEQYF | TGTGCCAGCAGCTCATCGGTTCAAAATTCCTACGAGCAGTACTTC
TRBD1 | TRBJ1-4 | TRBV9 | . | CASSVEGTGNEKLFF | TGTGCCAGCAGCGTAGAGGGGACAGGAAATGAAAAACTGTTTTTT
TRBD1 | TRBJ2-7 | TRBV5-4 | . | CASSLGTGGSYEQYF | TGTGCCAGCAGCTTGGGGACAGGGGGCTCCTACGAGCAGTACTTC
. | TRBJ1-1 | TRBV12-5 | few | CASGLVRVNTEAFF | TGTGCTAGTGGTTTGGTCAGGGTTAACACTGAAGCTTTCTTT
. | TRBJ1-6 | TRBV2 | few | CASSDKWVDNSPLHF | TGTGCCAGCAGTGATAAATGGGTGGATAATTCACCCCTCCACTTT
TRBD1 | TRBJ2-7 | TRBV18 | . | CASSPWDRGSYEQYF | TGTGCCAGCTCACCATGGGACAGGGGCTCCTACGAGCAGTACTTC
. | TRBJ2-7 | TRBV5-1 | . | CASSLQGSYEQYF | TGCGCCAGCAGCCTACAGGGTTCCTACGAGCAGTACTTC
. | TRBJ2-5 | TRBV14 | . | CASSQYFPGTGKETQYF | TGTGCCAGCAGCCAATATTTTCCTGGGACTGGAAAAGAGACCCAGTACTTC
. | TRBJ1-3 | TRBV30 | . | CAWGPIEGNTIYF | TGTGCCTGGGGTCCCATTGAGGGAAACACCATATATTTT
. | TRBJ1-2 | TRBV6-5 | . | CASSPRQDSGYTF | TGTGCCAGCAGTCCCCGACAGGATTCTGGCTACACCTTC